The clone carrying this TCR beta chain was counted only a few times. Antigen: not known. These data belong to a study of post-analysis software for immune sequencing data. V was pared by 6 bases and J by 8 bases, with 11 bases between. There are 12 residues in the CDR3. The germline V gene has CDR1 MNHNY and CDR2 SVGAGI (reference sequence). Regarding the study as a whole: In patients, about 5 TRBV segments were more frequent than in controls, with TRBV5-6, TRBV5-1 and TRBV20-1 among them.

Each TCR beta cDNA library carried unique molecular identifiers. MiXCR, run by TCRdb on the PCR reads, gives a single entry per CDR3 protein. The sample contains 700,000 to 900,000 distinct CDR3 sequences, about half of which appear only once. The specimen sequenced was blood. The clonotype originates from a girl between 5 and 17 years old with multiple sclerosis. The J gene is TRBJ2-1, the V gene TRBV6-6; no clear D. CDR3 sequence (DNA): TGTGCCAGCAGCCCCTATAGCCATGAGCAGTTCTTC. This codes for CASSPYSHEQFF.